Sequencing of this TCR beta chain was carried out in a study of cytomegalovirus exposure and HLA in healthy donors. Remarks on this clone: No antigen is known for it.

The PCR contained 60 Vbeta and 13 Jbeta primers. TCRdb's table, derived via immunoSEQ multiplex PCR, lists solely in-frame clones and lacks some. The profile shows around 120,000 clones, 80% to 85% of them singletons. The CDR3 length is 22 residues. Germline V lookup: CDR1 MNHEY, CDR2 SMNVEV (reference sequence). V was pared by 3 bases and J by 4 bases, with 21 bases of the junction left unmatched. General study results and limits: DRB1 had the most TCR associations and HLA-C the fewest, a later analysis found, with rates varying by HLA locus. Common viral pathogens seemed to be connected with several of the most significant clusters, according to a later analysis. Researchers reported in a later analysis that a missense DCLRE1C variant was tied to TCR beta V- and J-gene trimming.

The sequence was collected from a boy aged 5 to 17 in good health and CMV-seronegative. The source material was PBMCs. This chain connects TRBV27 to TRBJ2-5, with 15 nucleotides matching TRBD2. DNA of the CDR3: TGTGCCAGCAGTTTTCTCCCCTACTTCAGGACTAGCGGGAGGGACCGGCGAGAGACCCAGTACTTC. This sequence encodes CASSFLPYFRTSGRDRRETQYF.